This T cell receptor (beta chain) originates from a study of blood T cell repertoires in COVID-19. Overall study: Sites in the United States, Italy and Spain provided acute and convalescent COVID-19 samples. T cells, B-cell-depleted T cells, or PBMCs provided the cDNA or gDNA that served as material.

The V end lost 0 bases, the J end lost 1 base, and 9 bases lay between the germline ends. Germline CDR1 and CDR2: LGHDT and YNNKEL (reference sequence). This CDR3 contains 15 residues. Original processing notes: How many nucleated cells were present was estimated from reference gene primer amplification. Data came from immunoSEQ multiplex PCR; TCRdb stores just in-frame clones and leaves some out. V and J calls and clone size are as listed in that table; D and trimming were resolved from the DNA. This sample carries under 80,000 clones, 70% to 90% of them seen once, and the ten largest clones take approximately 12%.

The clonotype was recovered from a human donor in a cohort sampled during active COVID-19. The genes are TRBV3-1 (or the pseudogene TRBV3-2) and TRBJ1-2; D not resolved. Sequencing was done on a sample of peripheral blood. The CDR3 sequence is CASSQESEGNYGYTF. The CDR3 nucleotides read TGTGCCAGCAGCCAAGAATCTGAGGGTAACTATGGCTACACCTTC.